One sample yielded the 2 T cell receptor beta chains listed below, sequenced in a study of CD8 T cells in Susac syndrome. The RNA input was roughly 0.45 to 1 ug, and it was reverse transcribed with random hexamers. TCRdb re-called the immunoSEQ multiplex PCR reads through MiXCR, storing one row per CDR3 protein. Of fewer than 350,000 distinct CDR3 sequences listed, roughly 85% were seen once; the top ten hold roughly 0.21%. Sample: CD8+ T cells from PBMCs. These TCRs come from a human donor with multiple sclerosis.

The chain is built from TRBV4-1 and TRBJ2-7; possibly TRBD2 for D (5 bases). The CDR3 is 14 residues long. Germline CDR1 and CDR2: MGHRA and YSYEKL. The V end lost 4 bases, the J end lost 3 bases, and 13 bases lay between the germline ends. CDR3: CASSRGSSDYEQYF. The CDR3 nucleotides read TGCGCCAGCAGCCGCGGGTCTTCAGACTACGAGCAGTACTTC.

J is TRBJ1-2 and V is TRBV6-1, with D possibly TRBD1 on 5 matching bases. In germline, CDR1 is MNHNS, CDR2 SASEGT. The ends were cut back, 6 bases at V and 3 bases at J, with 17 bases in the middle. CDR3 size: 15 residues. The CDR3 sequence: CASRLKTGLYYGYTF. DNA for the CDR3: TGTGCCAGCAGACTGAAGACGGGACTGTACTATGGCTACACCTTC.